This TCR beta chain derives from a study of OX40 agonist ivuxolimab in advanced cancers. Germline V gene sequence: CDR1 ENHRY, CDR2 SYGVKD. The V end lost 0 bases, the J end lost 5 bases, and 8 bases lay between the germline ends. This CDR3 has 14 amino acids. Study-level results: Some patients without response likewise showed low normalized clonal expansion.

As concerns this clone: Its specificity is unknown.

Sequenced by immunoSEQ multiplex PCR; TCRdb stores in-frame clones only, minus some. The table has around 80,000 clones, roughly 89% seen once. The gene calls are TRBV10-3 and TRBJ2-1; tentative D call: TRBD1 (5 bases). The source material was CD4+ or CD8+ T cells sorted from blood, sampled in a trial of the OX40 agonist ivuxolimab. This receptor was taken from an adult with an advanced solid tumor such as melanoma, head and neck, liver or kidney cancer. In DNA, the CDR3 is TGTGCCATCAGTGAGTCAGGGGCGAACAATGAGCAGTTCTTC. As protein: CAISESGANNEQFF.